Each of the 11 T cell receptor beta chains below was sequenced from the same sample in a study of shared clonotypes between healthy human individuals. Naive CD8 isolation took CD45RO-negative cells positively selected for CCR7 and excluded terminally differentiated effector memory CD45RA+ cells. This table comes from immunoSEQ multiplex PCR, and its TCRdb copy is limited to in-frame clones, with some not included. The sample records around 2.1 million clones, 85% to 95% being singletons. Input material: naive CD8+ T cells from PBMCs. The receptors derive from a young man in good health. Some clones in this sample may be carry-over from other donors' samples.

The rearrangement uses TRBV5-1 and TRBJ2-3; 8 bases match TRBD1. The CDR3 covers 16 residues. Germline CDR1 is SGHRS and CDR2 is YFSETQ. V was pared by 0 bases and J by 2 bases, with 5 bases of the junction left unmatched. The DNA of the CDR3 is TGCGCCAGCAGCTTGGCCGACAGGGGACTCACAGATACGCAGTATTTT. The encoded protein is CASSLADRGLTDTQYF.

The genes are TRBV13 and TRBJ2-5, with D perhaps being TRBD1 or TRBD2 (5 bases each). CDR3 length: 15 residues. The ends were cut back, 5 bases at V and 2 bases at J, with 15 bases in the middle. Looked up from germline, CDR1 is PRHDT and CDR2 is FYEKMQ (reference sequence). The CDR3 nucleotides read TGTGCCAGCAGCCCAGGGACCTTTTCGCAAGAGACCCAGTACTTC. Its protein product is CASSPGTFSQETQYF.

The chain links TRBV2 to TRBJ2-1; 10 bases are shared with TRBD2. J gave up 6 bases and V 4 bases, and 6 bases lay outside the gene matches. Germline assignment: CDR1 SNHLY and CDR2 FYNNEI. There are 15 residues in the CDR3. This CDR3 reads CASSVAGGPINEQFF. The CDR3 nucleotides read TGTGCCAGCAGTGTAGCGGGAGGCCCCATCAATGAGCAGTTCTTC. Drawing the rest from reference TRBV2 and TRBJ2-1, the complete variable domain is EPEVTQTPSHQVTQMGQEVILRCVPISNHLYFYWYRQILGQKVEFLVSFYNNEISEKSEIFDDQFSVERPDGSNFTLKIRSTKLEDSAMYFCASSVAGGPINEQFFGPGTRLTVL.

The chain joins TRBV7-9 to TRBJ2-5; no definite D call. V lost 1 base, J lost 2 bases, and 11 bases lay in between. The germline gives CDR1 SEHNR, CDR2 FQNEAQ (reference sequence). The CDR3 is 15 amino acids. This chain's CDR3 is CASSLGSQSQETQYF. DNA of the CDR3: TGTGCCAGCAGCTTAGGGTCACAGTCTCAAGAGACCCAGTACTTC.

This clone was recorded only once. The rearrangement uses TRBV11-2 and TRBJ2-7; possibly TRBD1 for D (5 bases). The length of the CDR3 is 15 residues. Germline lookup yields CDR1 SGHAT and CDR2 FQNNGV. Trimming pared 0 bases from V and 3 bases from J, leaving 12 bases between. The CDR3 DNA reads TGTGCCAGCAGCTTAGAGGGCAAAGGGGTCTACGAGCAGTACTTC. It yields the protein CASSLEGKGVYEQYF.

V gene TRBV6-4 combines with J gene TRBJ2-3, with D maybe TRBD2 (5 bases). The CDR3 totals 16 residues. V lost 5 bases and J lost 2, with 17 bases in between. Germline CDR1 reads MRHNA; CDR2 reads SNTAGT. The CDR3: CASSRILADNTDTQYF. The CDR3 DNA reads as TGTGCCAGCAGTCGTATTCTAGCAGACAACACAGATACGCAGTATTTT.

The CDR3 DNA follows: TGTGCCAGCAGCAGCCCCGGGACAGGGGAATACGAGCAGTACTTC. Its protein is CASSSPGTGEYEQYF. The chain is built from TRBV11-2 and TRBJ2-7; 10 nucleotides agree with TRBD1. CDR3 length: 15 amino acids. Trimming at V came to 5 bases and at J to 4 bases, leaving 8 bases not matched to a gene. Germline lookup yields CDR1 SGHAT and CDR2 FQNNGV.

To note about this clone: Different DNA sequences within this sample yield the same CDR3. This chain connects TRBV27 to TRBJ2-7, with a weak D call TRBD1 (5 bases). Trimming left V 5 bases short and J 0 bases short, with 11 bases between. Germline loops: CDR1 MNHEY, CDR2 SMNVEV (reference sequence). The CDR3 extends over 14 amino acids. DNA of the CDR3: TGTGCCAGCAGTGTCGGTGGGGCCTCCTACGAGCAGTACTTC. Residues: CASSVGGASYEQYF.

This sequence joins TRBV28 and TRBJ2-7; D is perhaps TRBD1 (6 bases). CDR3 length equals 14 residues. CDR1 and CDR2 (germline): MDHEN, SYDVKM. Trimming stripped 6 bases from V and 2 bases from J, with 14 bases between. CDR3 DNA: TGTGCCAGCAGACCGGACAGTACAACCTACGAGCAGTACTTC. Protein sequence: CASRPDSTTYEQYF.

This clone occurred once. This chain uses TRBV2 with TRBJ1-1; TRBD1 agrees at 7 bases. Germline V CDR1 and CDR2: SNHLY, FYNNEI. Trimming removed 7 bases from V and 0 bases from J; junction bases left unmatched: 5. CDR3 length equals 14 residues. CDR3 protein: CASTGGWLNTEAFF. Here the CDR3 DNA reads TGTGCCAGCACAGGGGGATGGTTGAACACTGAAGCTTTCTTT. The variable domain in full, with the rest retrieved from reference TRBV2 and TRBJ1-1, is EPEVTQTPSHQVTQMGQEVILRCVPISNHLYFYWYRQILGQKVEFLVSFYNNEISEKSEIFDDQFSVERPDGSNFTLKIRSTKLEDSAMYFCASTGGWLNTEAFFGQGTRLTVV.

This chain connects TRBV9 to TRBJ2-1; 7 positions agree with TRBD2. With 3 bases clipped from V and 8 bases from J, the junction kept 11 bases outside the gene matches. The CDR3 is made up of 15 amino acids. The germline V gene has CDR1 SGDLS and CDR2 YYNGEE. CDR3 DNA sequence: TGTGCCAGCAGCGAGACTAGCTCTCCTGGGCATGAGCAGTTCTTC. As protein: CASSETSSPGHEQFF.